These T cell receptor beta chains were read from a single sample in a study of graft-versus-host responses after intestinal transplantation. Repertoires were generated with immunoSEQ multiplex PCR, while TCRdb's copy carries only in-frame clones and drops some. The sample includes just over 8,000 clones, 65% to 80% of them seen just once. The source was ileum tissue, collected around 440 days after transplant. These receptors all come from a human patient who received an intestinal transplant, so some T cells may come from the graft donor. The CDR3 runs from the conserved cysteine through the conserved F or W. Each record gives: V gene, clone size, CDR3 protein. Only part of the rows carry a size: once, few, many, or a class if the clone is expanded.

v_call: TRBV9; clone_size: .; cdr3_aa: CASSVDGTGGPGELFF
v_call: TRBV27; clone_size: .; cdr3_aa: CASSLQGADTQYF
v_call: TRBV11-3; clone_size: few; cdr3_aa: CASSVQSPGQGTGELFF
v_call: TRBV18; clone_size: few; cdr3_aa: CASSSDGDQPQHF
v_call: TRBV7-9; clone_size: few; cdr3_aa: CASSLALGGPEAFF
v_call: TRBV19; clone_size: .; cdr3_aa: CASIGWDGEAGELFF
v_call: TRBV6-5; clone_size: .; cdr3_aa: CASSSGHLSVDQPQHF
v_call: TRBV7-6; clone_size: .; cdr3_aa: CASSQQGQYNEQFF
v_call: TRBV5-6; clone_size: .; cdr3_aa: CASSSTYYGYTF
v_call: TRBV4-1; clone_size: once; cdr3_aa: CASSQSSGVGETQYF
v_call: TRBV28; clone_size: .; cdr3_aa: CASHTGQPNTEAFF
v_call: TRBV5-1; clone_size: .; cdr3_aa: CASSLGLRGSEDTQYF
v_call: TRBV30; clone_size: .; cdr3_aa: CAWRLGQGGTEAFF
v_call: TRBV7-3; clone_size: .; cdr3_aa: CASSLLAGAYNEQFF
v_call: TRBV28; clone_size: .; cdr3_aa: CASSLVSYNEQFF
v_call: TRBV27; clone_size: .; cdr3_aa: CASSHLVGGVYNYGYTF
v_call: TRBV9; clone_size: .; cdr3_aa: CASSSRTGNTGELFF
v_call: TRBV6-4; clone_size: .; cdr3_aa: CASSEASGSTDTQYF
v_call: TRBV5-1; clone_size: .; cdr3_aa: CASSSSGSTDTQYF
v_call: TRBV18; clone_size: medium-sized; cdr3_aa: CASSPLLGIRELFF
v_call: TRBV5-1; clone_size: .; cdr3_aa: CASSKTPGLWFCQPQHF
v_call: TRBV7-9; clone_size: .; cdr3_aa: CASSLSYDGYTF
v_call: TRBV28; clone_size: .; cdr3_aa: CASSLGSPTGELFF
v_call: TRBV30; clone_size: .; cdr3_aa: CAWNLVPPETQYF
v_call: TRBV11-1; clone_size: .; cdr3_aa: CASSPDRHRGEQYF
v_call: TRBV30; clone_size: .; cdr3_aa: CAWSGVGTRQFF
v_call: TRBV10-3; clone_size: .; cdr3_aa: CAISELGGLYNEQFF
v_call: TRBV5-6; clone_size: .; cdr3_aa: CASRPGTELNEKLFF
v_call: TRBV27; clone_size: .; cdr3_aa: CASSLSDQVNTEAFF
v_call: TRBV5-1; clone_size: .; cdr3_aa: CASSRARGTTEAFF
v_call: TRBV23-1; clone_size: .; cdr3_aa: CASSHRTSRTYQETQYF